This T cell receptor beta chain stems from a study of T cells after yellow fever vaccination (dated by TCRdb to the late 2010s). Background on the whole study: The SMART-Seq v4 Ultra Low Input RNA kit was used to prepare libraries from fractions with low cell numbers. To follow T-cell clones before and after both primary and booster YFV17D yellow fever vaccination, bulk TCR alpha and beta repertoires underwent longitudinal sequencing. Two healthy male donors, one aged 18 to 30 and one aged 30 to 40 years, made up the cohort. Blood samples were taken at several timepoints before and after primary and secondary immunization, and bulk PBMC replicates and cell subsets were isolated. What the work shows at the level of the full study, not this receptor alone: Because abundant contaminating clonotypes from the bulk population could be contained in FACS-sorted repertoires, computational filtering was required. Because only a couple of donors were included in the study, the extent to which the findings can be generalized is limited. A small share of clonotypes occurred in both CD4 and CD8 compartments, likely arising from convergent recombination. After the booster, most clones that had expanded after primary vaccination were detected again (nearly 98% of CD4 and roughly nine tenths of CD8), suggesting broad maintenance of memory. The secondary T-cell response was found to be weaker but faster than the primary response, with a peak reached on day 5 rather than on day 15.

TCR cDNA was synthesized by 5'RACE template switching, through which a universal primer site and unique molecular identifiers were introduced. cDNA synthesis was primed from both the TCR alpha and TCR beta constant segments. Library amplification involved two PCR steps, and the second step added sample barcodes and sequencing adapters. Sequencing of libraries was performed on Illumina HiSeq 2500 (2x100 bp) or NovaSeq (2x150 bp). The original pipeline was this. MIGEC was used to demultiplex reads and collapse the reads into UMI consensus sequences, and MiXCR was used for V(D)J alignment. Vaccine-responding clonotypes were identified with edgeR using replicate PBMC samples, with FDR below 0.01 and a log2 fold change above 5 up to day 15 being required. CD4 or CD8 identity was assigned to each bulk clonotype according to whether the clonotype was present at higher abundance in the sequenced CD4 repertoire or the sequenced CD8 repertoire. Through fastp at Q25 and MiXCR, TCRdb rebuilt clones from the public reads, retaining in-frame beta chains. All rows with the same CDR3 protein become a single entry with the most common DNA and genes. TCRdb's processing, not the authors' own work, is the source of the V and J calls. Counted in this sample were roughly 250,000 distinct CDR3 sequences; 10% to 15% of them appeared once. The ten largest clonotypes hold less than 0.55% of the sample.

What this sample's treatment or condition label stands for: live attenuated yellow fever vaccine strain. PBMCs were isolated from peripheral blood using a standard Ficoll-Paque protocol. CD4 and CD8 T-cell fractions were isolated with Dynabeads CD4 and CD8 positive selection kits. TriZol was used to extract RNA from bulk PBMCs, CD4 and CD8 fractions, and dextramer-positive and dextramer-negative fractions. As to this clonotype: Its binding antigen is unknown. Per-base qualities were not stored, and no clone one base away is much larger.

The sequence derives from a man aged 25-45 years who received the YFV17D yellow fever vaccine. The specimen comprised CD4+ T cells sorted from PBMCs, sampled 45 days after the yellow fever booster vaccination.

The CDR3 sequence is CSLGGTGVLEQYF. The bases read TGCAGTCTCGGCGGGACAGGGGTTCTCGAGCAGTACTTC. The chain is assembled from TRBV20-1 and TRBJ2-7, with 10 bases aligning to TRBD1. Sequences DFQATT (CDR1) and SNEGSKA (CDR2) are obtained from the germline V gene (reference sequence). The CDR3 measures 13 amino acids from cysteine to phenylalanine. The retained sequence is limited to the CDR3, 39 bases, with the frame set at the first base. V is trimmed back by 8 bases and J by 6 bases, and the junction contains 10 bases that no gene match accounts for.